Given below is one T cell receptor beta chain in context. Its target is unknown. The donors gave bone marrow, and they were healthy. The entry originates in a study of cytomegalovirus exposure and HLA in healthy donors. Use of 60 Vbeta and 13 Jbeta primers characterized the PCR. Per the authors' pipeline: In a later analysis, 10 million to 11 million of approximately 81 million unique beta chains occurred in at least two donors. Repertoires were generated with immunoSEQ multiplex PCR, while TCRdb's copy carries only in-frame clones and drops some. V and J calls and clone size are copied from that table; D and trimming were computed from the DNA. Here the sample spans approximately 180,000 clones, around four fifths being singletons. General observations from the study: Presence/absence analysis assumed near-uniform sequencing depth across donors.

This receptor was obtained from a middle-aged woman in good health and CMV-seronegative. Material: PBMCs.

The CDR3 region has the DNA TGTGCCTGGGGGAGGGTCTCAACAGATACGCAGTATTTT. Translation: CAWGRVSTDTQYF. V and J are TRBV30 and TRBJ2-3, with 7 positions matching TRBD2. The CDR3 runs to 13 residues. Trimming took 5 bases from V and 3 from J; bases not matched to a gene: 5. Germline V CDR1 and CDR2: GTSNPN, SVGIG (reference sequence).